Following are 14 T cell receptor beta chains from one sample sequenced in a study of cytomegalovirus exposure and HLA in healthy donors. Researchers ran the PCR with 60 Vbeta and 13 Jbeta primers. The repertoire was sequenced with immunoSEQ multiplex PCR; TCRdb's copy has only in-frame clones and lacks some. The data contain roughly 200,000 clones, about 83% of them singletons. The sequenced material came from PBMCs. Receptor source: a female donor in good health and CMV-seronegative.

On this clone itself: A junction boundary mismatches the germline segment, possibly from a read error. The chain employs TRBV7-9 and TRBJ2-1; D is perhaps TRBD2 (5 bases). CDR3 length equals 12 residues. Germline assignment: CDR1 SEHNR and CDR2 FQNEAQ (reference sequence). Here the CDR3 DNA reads TGTTCCAGCAGCTGGACTCGGGATGAGCAGTTCTTC. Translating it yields CSSSWTRDEQFF. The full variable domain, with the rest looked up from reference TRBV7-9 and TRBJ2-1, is DTGVSQNPRHKITKRGQNVTFRCDPISEHNRLYWYRQTLGQGPEFLTYFQNEAQLEKSRLLSDRFSAERPKGSFSTLEIQRTEQGDSAMYLCSSSWTRDEQFFGPGTRLTVL.

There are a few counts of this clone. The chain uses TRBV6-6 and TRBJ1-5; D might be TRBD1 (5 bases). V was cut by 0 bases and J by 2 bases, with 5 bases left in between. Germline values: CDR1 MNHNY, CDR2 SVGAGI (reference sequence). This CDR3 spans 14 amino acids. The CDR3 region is CASSYSGGNQPQHF. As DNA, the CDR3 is TGTGCCAGCAGTTACTCAGGGGGCAATCAGCCCCAGCATTTT.

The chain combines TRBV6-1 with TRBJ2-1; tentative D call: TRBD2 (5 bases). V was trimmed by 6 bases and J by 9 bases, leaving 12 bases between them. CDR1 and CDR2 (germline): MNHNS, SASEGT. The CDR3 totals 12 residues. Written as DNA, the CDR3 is TGTGCCAGCAGGGGCACTAGGGCTGAGCAGTTCTTC. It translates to CASRGTRAEQFF.

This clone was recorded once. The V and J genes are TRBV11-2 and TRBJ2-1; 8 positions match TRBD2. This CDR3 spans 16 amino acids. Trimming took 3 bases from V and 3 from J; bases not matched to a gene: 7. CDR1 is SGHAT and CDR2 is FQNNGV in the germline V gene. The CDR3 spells CASSLTGGGGYNEQFF. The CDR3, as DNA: TGTGCCAGCAGCTTGACCGGGGGGGGAGGCTACAATGAGCAGTTCTTC. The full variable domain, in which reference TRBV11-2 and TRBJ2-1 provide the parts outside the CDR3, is EAGVAQSPRYKIIEKRQSVAFWCNPISGHATLYWYQQILGQGPKLLIQFQNNGVVDDSQLPKDRFSAERLKGVDSTLKIQPAKLEDSAVYLCASSLTGGGGYNEQFFGPGTRLTVL.

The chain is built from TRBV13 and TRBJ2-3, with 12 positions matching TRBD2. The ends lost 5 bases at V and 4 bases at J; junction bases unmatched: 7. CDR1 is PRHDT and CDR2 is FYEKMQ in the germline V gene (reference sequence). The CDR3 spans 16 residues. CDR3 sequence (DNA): TGTGCCAGCAGCCGGGCTAGCGGGAGGGAATCAGATACGCAGTATTTT. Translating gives CASSRASGRESDTQYF.

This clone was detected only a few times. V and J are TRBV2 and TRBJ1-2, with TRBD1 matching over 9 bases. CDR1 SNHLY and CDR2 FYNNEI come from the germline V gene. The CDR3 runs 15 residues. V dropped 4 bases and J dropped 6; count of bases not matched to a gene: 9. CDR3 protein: CASSAWDRALHGYTF. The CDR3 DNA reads TGTGCCAGCAGTGCTTGGGACAGGGCCCTACATGGCTACACCTTC.

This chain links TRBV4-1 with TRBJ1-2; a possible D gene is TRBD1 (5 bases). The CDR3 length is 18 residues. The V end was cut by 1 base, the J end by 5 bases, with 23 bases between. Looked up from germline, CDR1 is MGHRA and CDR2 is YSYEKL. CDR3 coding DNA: TGCGCCAGCAGCCAAGTAGGTTCTCTTACCCCGGGGGGTTATGGCTACACCTTC. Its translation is CASSQVGSLTPGGYGYTF.

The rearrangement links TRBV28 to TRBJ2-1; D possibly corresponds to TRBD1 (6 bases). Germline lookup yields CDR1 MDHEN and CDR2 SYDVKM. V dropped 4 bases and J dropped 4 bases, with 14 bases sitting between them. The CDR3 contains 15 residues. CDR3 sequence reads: CASSSPGHLYNEQFF. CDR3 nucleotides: TGTGCCAGCAGTTCGCCGGGACACTTATACAATGAGCAGTTCTTC.

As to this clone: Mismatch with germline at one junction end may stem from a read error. CDR3: CASSQGAGLRDFQNGCTF. The CDR3 DNA reads TGCGCCAGCAGCCAAGGGGCTGGACTCCGAGATTTCCAAAATGGCTGCACCTTC. The chain recombines TRBV4-1 with TRBJ1-2, with no clear D. The CDR3 has 18 amino acids. The germline CDR1 and CDR2 sequences are MGHRA and YSYEKL.

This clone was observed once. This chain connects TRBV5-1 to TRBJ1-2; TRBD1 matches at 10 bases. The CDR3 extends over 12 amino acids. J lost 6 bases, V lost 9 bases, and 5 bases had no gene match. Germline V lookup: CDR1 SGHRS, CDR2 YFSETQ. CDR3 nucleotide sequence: TGCGCCACCGGGACAGGGGTCGATGGCTACACCTTC. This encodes CATGTGVDGYTF. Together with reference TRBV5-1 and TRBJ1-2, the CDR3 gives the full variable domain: KAGVTQTPRYLIKTRGQQVTLSCSPISGHRSVSWYQQTPGQGLQFLFEYFSETQRNKGNFPGRFSGRQFSNSRSEMNVSTLELGDSALYLCATGTGVDGYTFGSGTRLTVV.

The CDR3 here is CASTEGQGGTDTQYF. The CDR3 DNA is TGCGCCAGCACAGAGGGACAGGGAGGCACAGATACGCAGTATTTT. The chain couples TRBV4-3 to TRBJ2-3; 9 nucleotides line up with TRBD1. The length of the CDR3 is 15 residues. Germline V lookup: CDR1 LGHNA, CDR2 YSLEER. The junction had 6 bases not matched to a gene; V was cut back by 7 bases and J by 1 base.

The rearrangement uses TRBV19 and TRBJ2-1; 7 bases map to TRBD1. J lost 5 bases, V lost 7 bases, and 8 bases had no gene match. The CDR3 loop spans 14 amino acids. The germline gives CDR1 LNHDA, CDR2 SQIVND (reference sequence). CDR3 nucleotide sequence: TGTGCCAGTAACGTCAACAGGGGAAACAATGAGCAGTTCTTC. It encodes CASNVNRGNNEQFF.

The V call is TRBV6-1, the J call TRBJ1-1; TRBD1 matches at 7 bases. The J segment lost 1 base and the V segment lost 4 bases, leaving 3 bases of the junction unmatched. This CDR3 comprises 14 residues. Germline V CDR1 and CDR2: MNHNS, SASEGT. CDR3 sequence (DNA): TGTGCCAGCAGTGCCAGACAGGGGAACACTGAAGCTTTCTTT. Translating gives CASSARQGNTEAFF.

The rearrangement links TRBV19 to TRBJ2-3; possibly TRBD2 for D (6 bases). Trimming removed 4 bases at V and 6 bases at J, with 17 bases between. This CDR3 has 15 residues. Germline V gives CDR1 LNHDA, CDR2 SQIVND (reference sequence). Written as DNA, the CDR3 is TGTGCCAGTAGTAGCGCCCGGACTATCGGGGATACGCAGTATTTT. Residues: CASSSARTIGDTQYF. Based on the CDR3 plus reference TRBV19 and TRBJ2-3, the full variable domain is DGGITQSPKYLFRKEGQNVTLSCEQNLNHDAMYWYRQDPGQGLRLIYYSQIVNDFQKGDIAEGYSVSREKKESFPLTVTSAQKNPTAFYLCASSSARTIGDTQYFGPGTRLTVL.